Presented here are 2 T cell receptor beta chains from one specimen sequenced in a study of neurological immune-mediated disorders. TCRdb called the 5' RACE reads again in MiXCR, with one record for every CDR3 protein. The sample holds fewer than 45,000 distinct CDR3 sequences, 11% seen once. Described time point: technical triplicate 1. The sample comprised PBMCs. All receptors derive from a man aged 55 to 69 with HTLV-1-associated myelopathy (HAM/TSP).

This clonotype was recorded at least ten times. This chain links TRBV5-1 with TRBJ2-4; D could derive from TRBD1 or TRBD2 (5 bases each). The CDR3 length is 14 residues. Germline-derived CDR1 and CDR2 are SGHRS and YFSETQ. V was cut by 3 bases and J by 8 bases, with 15 bases left in between. The CDR3 region has the DNA TGCGCCAGCAGCTCCGGGGCGGTGAGGGACATTCAGTACTTC. Its protein product is CASSSGAVRDIQYF. The whole variable domain, filled in from reference TRBV5-1 and TRBJ2-4, reads KAGVTQTPRYLIKTRGQQVTLSCSPISGHRSVSWYQQTPGQGLQFLFEYFSETQRNKGNFPGRFSGRQFSNSRSEMNVSTLELGDSALYLCASSSGAVRDIQYFGAGTRLSVL.

This clonotype was recorded at least ten times. The V call is TRBV9, the J call TRBJ2-2; tentatively, D is TRBD2 (5 bases). CDR1 is SGDLS, CDR2 YYNGEE, per germline. The length of the CDR3 is 14 residues. V was cut by 4 bases and J by 0 bases, with 7 bases left in between. The CDR3, as DNA: TGTGCCAGCAGCTCGGGATCGAACACCGGGGAGCTGTTTTTT. Protein product: CASSSGSNTGELFF.